These 5 T cell receptor beta chains came from one sample sequenced in a study of early T cells in non-severe SARS-CoV-2 infection. TCRdb reprocessed the 5' RACE reads via MiXCR and lists one record per CDR3 protein. The table has around 81,000 distinct CDR3 sequences, more than 13% seen once; the top ten hold roughly 9.7%. The source material was whole blood. The source of these receptors is an adult who was a healthcare worker with PCR-confirmed SARS-CoV-2 infection or an uninfected control (not recorded which).

A few counts support this clonotype. The CDR3 coding sequence is TGTGCCAGCAGTGAAGAGACGAGTCGTGGGCCCAATGAGCAGTTCTTC. Amino acids: CASSEETSRGPNEQFF. This chain uses TRBV6-4 with TRBJ2-1; D remains ambiguous. Deletions cut 3 bases from V and 6 bases from J, with 18 bases between. The V gene's germline CDR1 is MRHNA and CDR2 SNTAGT. The CDR3 runs 16 residues.

This clonotype appeared a few times. V gene TRBV9 combines with J gene TRBJ2-5, with 11 bases matching TRBD2. Germline-derived CDR1 and CDR2 are SGDLS and YYNGEE. V trimming: 1 base; J trimming: 4 bases; junction bases outside the gene matches: 6. There are 16 residues in the CDR3. CDR3 bases: TGTGCCAGCAGCGTAAATGGACTAGCGGGTTCAGAGACCCAGTACTTC. Its translation: CASSVNGLAGSETQYF.

Details on this clonotype: A much larger clonotype is one base distant, so this may be a read error. This chain uses TRBV18 with TRBJ2-3, with unresolved D. V lost 7 bases and J lost 1, with 6 bases in between. The CDR3 consists of 12 residues. Germline loops: CDR1 KGHSH, CDR2 LQKENI. The CDR3 spells CASLTRTDTQYF. The CDR3 DNA follows: TGTGCCAGCTTAACCCGCACAGATACGCAGTATTTT.

This clonotype occurred a few times. The chain combines TRBV20-1 with TRBJ1-2; D unresolved. The CDR3 consists of 13 residues. V was pared by 0 bases and J by 3 bases, with 8 bases between. CDR1 DFQATT and CDR2 SNEGSKA come from the germline V gene (reference sequence). DNA of the CDR3: TGCAGTGCTAGAGATCAAAGGGACTATGGCTACACCTTC. Amino acids: CSARDQRDYGYTF.

This sequence joins TRBV29-1 and TRBJ2-5; 8 nucleotides align to TRBD1. The CDR3 covers 14 residues. Germline CDR1 and CDR2: SQVTM and ANQGSEA. V lost 4 bases to trimming and J lost 5 bases; unmatched junction nucleotides: 9. The CDR3 protein is CSVVRGPSVETQYF. CDR3 sequence (DNA): TGCAGCGTTGTCAGGGGGCCATCCGTGGAGACCCAGTACTTC.